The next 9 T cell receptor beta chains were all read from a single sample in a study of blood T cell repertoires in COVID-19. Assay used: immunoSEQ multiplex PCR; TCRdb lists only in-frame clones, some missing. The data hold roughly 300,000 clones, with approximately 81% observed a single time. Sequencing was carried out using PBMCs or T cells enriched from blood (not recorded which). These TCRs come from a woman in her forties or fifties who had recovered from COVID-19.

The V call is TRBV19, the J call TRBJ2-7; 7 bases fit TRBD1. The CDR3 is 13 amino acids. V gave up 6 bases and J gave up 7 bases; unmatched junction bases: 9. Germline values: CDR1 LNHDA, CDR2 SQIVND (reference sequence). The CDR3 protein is CASRGNTGVEQYF. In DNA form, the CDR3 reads TGTGCCAGTAGGGGGAATACAGGGGTTGAGCAGTACTTC.

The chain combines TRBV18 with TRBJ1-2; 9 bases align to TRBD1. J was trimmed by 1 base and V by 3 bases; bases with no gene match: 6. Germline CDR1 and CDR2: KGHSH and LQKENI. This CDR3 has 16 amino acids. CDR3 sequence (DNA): TGTGCCAGCTCACCTCAAGGGACAGGGCGTAACTATGGCTACACCTTC. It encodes CASSPQGTGRNYGYTF.

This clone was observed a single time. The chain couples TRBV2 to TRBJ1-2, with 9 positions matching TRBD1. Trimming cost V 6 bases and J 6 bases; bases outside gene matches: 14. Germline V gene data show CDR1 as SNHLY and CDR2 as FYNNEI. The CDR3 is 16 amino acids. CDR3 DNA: TGTGCCAGCAGATTAAACCAACAGGGGGCCGGACATGGCTACACCTTC. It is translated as CASRLNQQGAGHGYTF.

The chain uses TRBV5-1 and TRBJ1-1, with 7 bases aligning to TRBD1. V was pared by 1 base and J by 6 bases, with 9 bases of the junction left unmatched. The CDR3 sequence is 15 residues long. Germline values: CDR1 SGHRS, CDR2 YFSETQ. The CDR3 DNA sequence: TGCGCCAGCAGCTTGCCGCGACAGGGCGGTGCTGAAGCTTTCTTT. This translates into CASSLPRQGGAEAFF.

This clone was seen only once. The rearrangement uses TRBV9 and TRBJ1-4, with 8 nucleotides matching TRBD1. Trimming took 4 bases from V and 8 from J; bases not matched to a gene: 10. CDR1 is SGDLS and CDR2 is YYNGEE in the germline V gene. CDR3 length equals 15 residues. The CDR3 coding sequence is TGTGCCAGCAGCACCGGACAGGGCGGTGGGGAAAAACTGTTTTTT. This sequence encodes CASSTGQGGGEKLFF.

The CDR3 region is CASSHYGQMISNQPQHF. DNA for the CDR3: TGTGCCAGCAGCCATTACGGACAGATGATTAGCAATCAGCCCCAGCATTTT. The J gene is TRBJ1-5, the V gene TRBV3-1 (or the pseudogene TRBV3-2); D is possibly TRBD1 (6 bases). This CDR3 is 17 amino acids long. In germline, CDR1 is LGHDT, CDR2 YNNKEL (reference sequence). Trimming removed 3 bases from V and 0 bases from J, with 15 bases in between.

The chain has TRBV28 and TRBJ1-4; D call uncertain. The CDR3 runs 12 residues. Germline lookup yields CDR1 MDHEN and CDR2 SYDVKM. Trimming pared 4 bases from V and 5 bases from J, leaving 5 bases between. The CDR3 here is CASSSSNEKLFF. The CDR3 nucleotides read TGTGCCAGCAGTTCCTCGAATGAAAAACTGTTTTTT.

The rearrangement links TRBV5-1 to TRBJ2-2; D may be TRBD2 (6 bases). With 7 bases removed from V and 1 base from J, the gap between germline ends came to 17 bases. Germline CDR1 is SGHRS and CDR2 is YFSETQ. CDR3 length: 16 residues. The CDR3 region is CASGGLSGRNTGELFF. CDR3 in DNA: TGCGCCAGCGGGGGGTTGTCAGGGCGGAACACCGGGGAGCTGTTTTTT.

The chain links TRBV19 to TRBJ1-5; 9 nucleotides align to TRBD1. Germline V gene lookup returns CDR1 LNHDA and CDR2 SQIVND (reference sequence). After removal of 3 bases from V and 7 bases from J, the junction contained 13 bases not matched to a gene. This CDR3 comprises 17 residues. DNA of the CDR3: TGTGCCAGTAGTATGCAGGGACAGGGAGGCGCCTTGCAGCCCCAGCATTTT. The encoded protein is CASSMQGQGGALQPQHF. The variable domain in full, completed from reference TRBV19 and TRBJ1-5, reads DGGITQSPKYLFRKEGQNVTLSCEQNLNHDAMYWYRQDPGQGLRLIYYSQIVNDFQKGDIAEGYSVSREKKESFPLTVTSAQKNPTAFYLCASSMQGQGGALQPQHFGDGTRLSIL.